This T cell receptor beta chain was obtained from a study of T cells in Graves' hyperthyroidism and ophthalmopathy. The source material, RNA transcripts, was used to amplify TCR beta CDR3 regions. The study used the HTBI primer set for a first-round RT-PCR of the TCR CDR3. TCRdb redid the calling of the multiplex PCR reads with MiXCR, one entry per CDR3 protein. The sample carries roughly 500,000 distinct CDR3 sequences, around 15% recorded once. This CDR3 spans 16 amino acids. V lost 5 bases to trimming and J lost 0 bases; unmatched junction nucleotides: 9. This sequence originates from a woman aged 25-40 years with Graves' ophthalmopathy. Material: blood. The chain carries TRBV12-3 or TRBV12-4 and TRBJ2-7; 8 bases fit TRBD2. The CDR3 region is CASSIRSGMSSYEQYF. The DNA of the CDR3 is TGTGCCAGCAGTATCCGTAGCGGGATGAGCTCCTACGAGCAGTACTTC.